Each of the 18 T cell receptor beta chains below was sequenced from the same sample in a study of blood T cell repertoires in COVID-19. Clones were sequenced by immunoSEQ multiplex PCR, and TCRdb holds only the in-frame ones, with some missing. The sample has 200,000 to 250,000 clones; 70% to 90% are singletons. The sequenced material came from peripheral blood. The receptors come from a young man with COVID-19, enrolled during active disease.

The CDR3 nucleotides read TGTGCCAGCCACCGTGGAGACAGGGGTTTTTATGGCTACACCTTC. It specifies CASHRGDRGFYGYTF. The genes are TRBV6-5 and TRBJ1-2; 8 bases agree with TRBD1. The CDR3 length is 15 residues. Germline CDR1 and CDR2: MNHEY and SVGAGI. Trimming took 8 bases from V and 5 from J; bases not matched to a gene: 13.

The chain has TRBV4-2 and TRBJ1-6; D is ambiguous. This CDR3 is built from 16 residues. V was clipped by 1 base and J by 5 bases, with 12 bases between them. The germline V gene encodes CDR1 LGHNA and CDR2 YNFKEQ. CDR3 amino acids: CASSQVGLGDNSPLHF. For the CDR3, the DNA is TGTGCCAGCAGCCAAGTAGGACTGGGCGATAATTCACCCCTCCACTTT.

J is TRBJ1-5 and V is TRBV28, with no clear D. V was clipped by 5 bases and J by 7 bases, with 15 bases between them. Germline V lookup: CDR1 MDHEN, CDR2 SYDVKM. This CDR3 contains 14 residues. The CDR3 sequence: CASSKPRTGQPQHF. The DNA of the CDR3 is TGTGCCAGCAGTAAGCCGAGGACTGGCCAGCCCCAGCATTTT.

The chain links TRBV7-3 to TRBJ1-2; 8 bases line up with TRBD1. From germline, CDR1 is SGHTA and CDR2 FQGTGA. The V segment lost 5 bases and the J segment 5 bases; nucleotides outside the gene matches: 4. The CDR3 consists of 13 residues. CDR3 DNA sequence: TGTGCCAGCAGCCAAGGACAGGGTTATGGCTACACCTTC. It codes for CASSQGQGYGYTF.

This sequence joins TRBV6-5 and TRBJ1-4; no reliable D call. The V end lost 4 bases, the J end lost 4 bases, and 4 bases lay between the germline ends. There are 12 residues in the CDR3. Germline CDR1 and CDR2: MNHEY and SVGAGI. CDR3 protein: CASSFLNEKLFF. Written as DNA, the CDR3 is TGTGCCAGCAGTTTCCTTAATGAAAAACTGTTTTTT.

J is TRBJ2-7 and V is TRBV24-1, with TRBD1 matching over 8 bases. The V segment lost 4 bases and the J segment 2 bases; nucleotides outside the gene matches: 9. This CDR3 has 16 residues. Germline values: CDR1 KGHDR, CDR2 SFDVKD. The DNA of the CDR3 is TGTGCCACCAGTGACCCATCTGACAGGGGTCCCTACGAGCAGTACTTC. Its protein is CATSDPSDRGPYEQYF.

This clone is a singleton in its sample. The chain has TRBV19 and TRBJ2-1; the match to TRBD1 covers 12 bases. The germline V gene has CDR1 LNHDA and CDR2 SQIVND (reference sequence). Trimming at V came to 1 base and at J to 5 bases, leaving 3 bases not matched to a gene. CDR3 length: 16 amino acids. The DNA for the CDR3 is TGTGCCAGTAGTATAGGGGGGACAGGGGGCCACAATGAGCAGTTCTTC. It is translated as CASSIGGTGGHNEQFF.

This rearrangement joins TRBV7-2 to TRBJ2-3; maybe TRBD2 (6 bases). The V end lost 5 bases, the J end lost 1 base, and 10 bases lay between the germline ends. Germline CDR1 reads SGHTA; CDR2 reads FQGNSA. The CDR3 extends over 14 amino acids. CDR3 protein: CASSPRRGTDTQYF. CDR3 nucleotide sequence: TGTGCCAGCAGCCCAAGGAGGGGCACAGATACGCAGTATTTT.

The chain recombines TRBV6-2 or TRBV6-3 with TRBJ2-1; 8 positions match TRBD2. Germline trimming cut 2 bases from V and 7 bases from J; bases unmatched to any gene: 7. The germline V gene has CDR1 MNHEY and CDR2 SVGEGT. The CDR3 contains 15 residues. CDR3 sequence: CASSYRAGGENEQFF. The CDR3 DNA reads TGTGCCAGCAGTTACCGCGCGGGAGGAGAGAATGAGCAGTTCTTC.

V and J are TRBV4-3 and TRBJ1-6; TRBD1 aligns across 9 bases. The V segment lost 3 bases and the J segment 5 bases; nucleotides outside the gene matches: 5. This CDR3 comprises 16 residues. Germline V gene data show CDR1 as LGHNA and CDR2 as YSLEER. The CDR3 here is CASSHGQGTNNSPLHF. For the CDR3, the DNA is TGCGCCAGCAGCCACGGACAGGGGACAAATAATTCACCCCTCCACTTT.

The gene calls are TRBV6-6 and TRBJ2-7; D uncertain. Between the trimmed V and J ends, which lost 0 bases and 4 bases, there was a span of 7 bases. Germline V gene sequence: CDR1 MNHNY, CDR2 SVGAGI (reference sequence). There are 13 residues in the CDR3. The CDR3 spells CASSYSRSYEQYF. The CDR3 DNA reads TGTGCCAGCAGTTACTCGAGGTCTTACGAGCAGTACTTC.

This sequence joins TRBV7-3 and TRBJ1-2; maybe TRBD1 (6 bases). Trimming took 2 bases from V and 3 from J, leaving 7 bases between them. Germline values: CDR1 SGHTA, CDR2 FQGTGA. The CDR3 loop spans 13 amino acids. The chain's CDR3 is CASSLQGYYGYTF. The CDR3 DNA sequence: TGTGCCAGCAGCTTACAGGGGTACTATGGCTACACCTTC.

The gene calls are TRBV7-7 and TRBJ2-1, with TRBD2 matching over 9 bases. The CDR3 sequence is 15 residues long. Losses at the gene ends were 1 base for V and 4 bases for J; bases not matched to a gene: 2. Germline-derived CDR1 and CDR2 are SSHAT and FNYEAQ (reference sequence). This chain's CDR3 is CASSLGAGGYNEQFF. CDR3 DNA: TGTGCCAGCAGCTTAGGAGCGGGAGGATACAATGAGCAGTTCTTC.

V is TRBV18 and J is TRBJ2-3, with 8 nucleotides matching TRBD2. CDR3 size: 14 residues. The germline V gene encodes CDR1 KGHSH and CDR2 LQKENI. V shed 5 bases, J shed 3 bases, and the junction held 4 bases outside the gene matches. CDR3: CASSLTSGTDTQYF. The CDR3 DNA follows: TGTGCCAGCTCATTAACTAGCGGTACAGATACGCAGTATTTT.

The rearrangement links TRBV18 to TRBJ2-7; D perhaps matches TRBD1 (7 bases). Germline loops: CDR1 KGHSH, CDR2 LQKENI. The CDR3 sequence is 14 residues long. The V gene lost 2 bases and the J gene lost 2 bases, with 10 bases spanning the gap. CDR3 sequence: CASSPAGQTYEQYF. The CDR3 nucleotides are TGTGCCAGCTCACCAGCGGGACAGACCTACGAGCAGTACTTC. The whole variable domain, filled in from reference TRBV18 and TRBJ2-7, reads NAGVMQNPRHLVRRRGQEARLRCSPMKGHSHVYWYRQLPEEGLKFMVYLQKENIIDESGMPKERFSAEFPKEGPSILRIQQVVRGDSAAYFCASSPAGQTYEQYFGPGTRLTVT.

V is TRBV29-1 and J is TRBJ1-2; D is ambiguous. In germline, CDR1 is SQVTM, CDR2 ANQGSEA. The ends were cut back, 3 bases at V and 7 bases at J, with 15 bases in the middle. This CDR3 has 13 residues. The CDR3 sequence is CSVEVPGKSGYTF. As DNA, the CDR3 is TGCAGCGTTGAGGTTCCGGGGAAAAGTGGCTACACCTTC. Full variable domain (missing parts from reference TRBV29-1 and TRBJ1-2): SAVISQKPSRDICQRGTSLTIQCQVDSQVTMMFWYRQQPGQSLTLIATANQGSEATYESGFVIDKFPISRPNLTFSTLTVSNMSPEDSSIYLCSVEVPGKSGYTFGSGTRLTVV.

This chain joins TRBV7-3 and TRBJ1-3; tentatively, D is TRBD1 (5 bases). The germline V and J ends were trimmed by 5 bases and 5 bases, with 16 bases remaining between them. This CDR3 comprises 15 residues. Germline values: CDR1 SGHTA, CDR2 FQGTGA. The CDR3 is CASSNNAGSRNTIYF. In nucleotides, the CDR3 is TGTGCCAGCAGCAACAACGCAGGGTCTCGAAACACCATATATTTT.

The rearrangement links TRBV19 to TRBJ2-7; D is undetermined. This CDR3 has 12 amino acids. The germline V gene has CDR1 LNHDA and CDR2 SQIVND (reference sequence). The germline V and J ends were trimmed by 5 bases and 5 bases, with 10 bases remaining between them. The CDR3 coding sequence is TGTGCCAGTAGTTCGCGACGGGACGAGCAGTACTTC. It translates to CASSSRRDEQYF.